This is a list of T cell receptor beta chains from one sample in a study of blood T cell repertoires in COVID-19. TCRdb keeps only in-frame clones here, not all; method: immunoSEQ multiplex PCR. The sample carries about 360,000 clones, more than 75% recorded once. Sample: PBMCs or T cells enriched from blood (not recorded which). The source of these receptors is a young man who had recovered from COVID-19. Both conserved end residues are part of each CDR3. A D gene is named only where the DNA matches it firmly. Not every row has a clone size; where given, it reads once, few, many or a size class.

>TRBD1|TRBV9|once|TRBJ1-2
CASSSQTGGKGGYGYTF
TGTGCCAGCAGCTCCCAGACAGGGGGTAAGGGCGGGTATGGCTACACCTTC
>-|TRBV6-2/TRBV6-3|once|TRBJ1-5
CASSYGVGTTGQPQHF
TGTGCCAGCAGTTACGGAGTGGGGACAACCGGGCAGCCCCAGCATTTT
>TRBD1|TRBV7-8|-|TRBJ2-6
CASSLDPGGAGANVLTF
TGTGCCAGCAGCTTAGATCCAGGGGGCGCTGGGGCCAACGTCCTGACTTTC
>TRBD1|TRBV7-9|-|TRBJ1-3
CASSPRGLSGNTIYF
TGTGCCAGCAGCCCGAGGGGGCTCTCTGGAAACACCATATATTTT
>TRBD2|TRBV5-1|-|TRBJ2-3
CACSLAGGTDTQYF
TGCGCCTGCAGCTTGGCGGGGGGCACAGATACGCAGTATTTT
>TRBD1|TRBV11-2|-|TRBJ2-7
CASSLSGQGIYEQYF
TGTGCCAGCAGCTTATCGGGACAGGGTATCTACGAGCAGTACTTC
>TRBD1|TRBV7-8|-|TRBJ1-4
CASSLRDRGEKLFF
TGTGCCAGCAGCCTCCGGGACAGAGGAGAAAAACTGTTTTTT
>TRBD2|TRBV2|-|TRBJ2-3
CASSRGGRTDTQYF
TGTGCCAGCTCGCGGGGGGGTCGCACAGATACGCAGTATTTT
>-|TRBV7-8|-|TRBJ2-7
CASSLNYEQYF
TGTGCCAGCAGCCTCAATTACGAGCAGTACTTC
>-|TRBV9|-|TRBJ2-5
CASSVEGRETQYF
TGTGCCAGCAGCGTAGAAGGCAGGGAGACCCAGTACTTC
>-|TRBV7-7|-|TRBJ1-4
CASSPDINEKLFF
TGTGCTAGCAGCCCGGACATCAATGAAAAACTGTTTTTT
>TRBD1|TRBV30|-|TRBJ1-4
CAWGQGTASATNEKLFF
TGTGCCTGGGGACAGGGGACGGCTTCTGCAACTAATGAAAAACTGTTTTTT
>TRBD1|TRBV3-1/TRBV3-2|once|TRBJ1-1
CASSPRQGNTEAFF
TGTGCCAGCAGCCCAAGACAGGGGAACACTGAAGCTTTCTTT
>-|TRBV5-1|-|TRBJ1-6
CASRWDNDNSPLHF
TGCGCCAGCAGGTGGGACAATGATAATTCACCCCTCCACTTT
>-|TRBV20-1|-|TRBJ1-4
CSARDGERLFF
TGCAGTGCTAGAGATGGGGAGAGACTGTTTTTT
>TRBD1|TRBV28|-|TRBJ2-3
CASSRDRGIDTQYF
TGTGCCAGCAGTCGGGACAGGGGGATAGATACGCAGTATTTT
>TRBD1|TRBV19|-|TRBJ1-6
CASRDRGNSPLHF
TGTGCCAGCCGGGACAGGGGGAATTCACCCCTCCACTTT
>-|TRBV18|-|TRBJ2-5
CASSTGTEETQYF
TGTGCCAGCTCAACCGGGACTGAGGAGACCCAGTACTTC
>-|TRBV3-1/TRBV3-2|-|TRBJ1-6
CASSPLEGTPLHF
TGTGCCAGCAGCCCACTAGAGGGTACACCCCTCCACTTT
>TRBD1|TRBV7-9|-|TRBJ1-4
CASSLTGGGEKLFF
TGTGCCAGCAGTTTGACAGGGGGTGGCGAAAAACTGTTTTTT
>TRBD1|TRBV4-2|-|TRBJ1-4
CASSHGQGNGKLFF
TGTGCCAGCAGCCACGGACAGGGAAACGGAAAACTGTTTTTT
>TRBD1|TRBV11-2|-|TRBJ2-7
CASSLGLDRSSYEQYF
TGTGCCAGCAGCTTAGGGTTGGACAGGTCATCCTACGAGCAGTACTTC
>TRBD1|TRBV7-2|once|TRBJ1-3
CASSEQGSSGNTIYF
TGTGCCAGCAGCGAACAGGGGTCCTCTGGAAACACCATATATTTT
>-|TRBV28|-|TRBJ1-3
CASRGANSGNTIYF
TGTGCCAGCAGAGGGGCAAACTCTGGAAACACCATATATTTT
>-|TRBV13|once|TRBJ1-1
CASSLGRTEAFF
TGTGCCAGCAGCTTAGGGCGCACTGAAGCTTTCTTT
>-|TRBV30|-|TRBJ2-6
CAWSVPWTVGSGANVLTF
TGTGCCTGGAGTGTACCCTGGACAGTTGGCTCTGGGGCCAACGTCCTGACTTTC
>-|TRBV5-4|-|TRBJ1-2
CASSYDRIYGYTF
TGTGCCAGCAGTTACGATAGAATCTATGGCTACACCTTC